A single sample gave rise to the 31 T cell receptor beta chains below, sequenced in a study of long-term antiretroviral therapy in people with HIV (dated by TCRdb to about 2022). The immunoSEQ hsTCRB v3.0 assay was used at survey level resolution to sequence the TRB variable region. Here the immuneACCESS table is served through TCRdb, limited to in-frame sequences with V and J called. Missing clones are a known gap in these copies; in checked studies unresolved V genes cover under half, and the rest lacks a known reason. Here the sample has 21,000 or so clones; around 89% occur a single time. The biggest ten clones account for roughly 3.6% of the sample. The sample consisted of unsorted PBMCs, taken 2.3 years after starting antiretroviral therapy. Receptors were obtained from a man aged 55-75 years with HIV.

Relative to its sample, this clone is medium-sized (0.01 to 0.1%). The chain links TRBV9 to TRBJ2-7; TRBD1 agrees at 9 bases. CDR1 is SGDLS and CDR2 is YYNGEE in the germline V gene. There are 14 residues in the CDR3. V dropped 0 bases and J dropped 6; count of bases not matched to a gene: 4. The CDR3 loop reads CASSVAGTGPEQYF. The CDR3 DNA is TGTGCCAGCAGCGTAGCCGGGACAGGGCCCGAGCAGTACTTC.

The chain has TRBV20-1 and TRBJ2-7; D possibly corresponds to TRBD2 (5 bases). Germline V CDR1 and CDR2: DFQATT, SNEGSKA (reference sequence). Deletions cut 3 bases from V and 3 bases from J, with 6 bases between. This CDR3 region has 11 residues. The CDR3 DNA reads TGCAGTGCTAGTCGGGGCTACGAGCAGTACTTC. As protein: CSASRGYEQYF.

This rearrangement joins TRBV7-9 to TRBJ1-2; 10 nucleotides match TRBD1. The V segment lost 4 bases and the J segment 3 bases; nucleotides outside the gene matches: 2. Looked up from germline, CDR1 is SEHNR and CDR2 is FQNEAQ (reference sequence). The CDR3 has 14 residues. For the CDR3, the DNA is TGTGCCAGCAGCTCGGACAGGGGGGACTATGGCTACACCTTC. Protein: CASSSDRGDYGYTF.

The rearrangement joins TRBV6-5 to TRBJ1-2; 8 bases match TRBD1. V gave up 6 bases and J gave up 5 bases; unmatched junction bases: 11. The CDR3 has 15 amino acids. In germline, CDR1 is MNHEY, CDR2 SVGAGI. CDR3 residues: CASRTDGQGLYGYTF. CDR3 DNA sequence: TGTGCCAGCAGGACCGATGGACAGGGTTTGTATGGCTACACCTTC.

The chain has TRBV4-3 and TRBJ2-7; D perhaps matches TRBD2 (5 bases). V lost 4 bases, J lost 0 bases, and 10 bases lay in between. The CDR3 consists of 14 residues. Germline V gives CDR1 LGHNA, CDR2 YSLEER. The CDR3 is CASSRGSVSYEQYF. The CDR3, as DNA: TGCGCCAGCAGCCGAGGGTCGGTCTCCTACGAGCAGTACTTC.

The V call is TRBV7-9, the J call TRBJ2-2; 7 bases agree with TRBD2. This CDR3 has 13 amino acids. Trimming cost V 3 bases and J 6 bases; bases outside gene matches: 1. From germline, CDR1 is SEHNR and CDR2 FQNEAQ (reference sequence). CDR3 DNA: TGTGCCAGCAGCTTTGCGGGGGCCGGGGAGCTGTTTTTT. Protein: CASSFAGAGELFF.

V usage is TRBV5-1 and J usage is TRBJ1-1; TRBD1 is a possible D gene (6 bases). The V gene lost 4 bases and the J gene lost 2 bases, with 12 bases spanning the gap. The CDR3 has 14 residues. Germline CDR1 SGHRS, CDR2 YFSETQ. CDR3 region: CASSRRTDNTEAFF. CDR3 coding DNA: TGCGCCAGCAGCCGGCGGACAGACAACACTGAAGCTTTCTTT.

This sequence joins TRBV7-9 and TRBJ2-3; a weak D match, TRBD1 (5 bases). The CDR3 spans 15 residues. Trimming took 1 base from V and 0 from J, leaving 8 bases between them. Per the germline V gene, CDR1 is SEHNR and CDR2 is FQNEAQ (reference sequence). The CDR3 region has the DNA TGTGCCAGCAGCTTAGGACAGACGAGCACAGATACGCAGTATTTT. Protein product: CASSLGQTSTDTQYF.

The CDR3 is CASSIWATEAFF. CDR3 in DNA: TGTGCCAGCAGTATATGGGCTACTGAAGCTTTCTTT. The chain combines TRBV2 with TRBJ1-1, with no clear D. The V and J ends lost 5 bases and 5 bases respectively, with 9 bases between them. Per the germline V gene, CDR1 is SNHLY and CDR2 is FYNNEI. CDR3 length: 12 amino acids.

J is TRBJ1-5 and V is TRBV28, with D hard to call. The V end lost 3 bases, the J end lost 0 bases, and 9 bases lay between the germline ends. CDR1 MDHEN and CDR2 SYDVKM come from the germline V gene. The CDR3 covers 15 residues. The CDR3 nucleotides are TGTGCCAGCAGTTTTGCCGGGCTTAGCAATCAGCCCCAGCATTTT. It encodes CASSFAGLSNQPQHF.

Here the CDR3 reads CASRTTGGGGANVLTF. The CDR3 region has the DNA TGTGCCAGCAGAACTACAGGGGGCGGAGGGGCCAACGTCCTGACTTTC. The chain couples TRBV27 to TRBJ2-6; 9 nucleotides line up with TRBD1. The CDR3 is 16 residues long. V lost 6 bases, J lost 4 bases, and 7 bases stayed unmatched. CDR1 is MNHEY, CDR2 SMNVEV, per germline (reference sequence).

This clone showed up just a few times. The J gene is TRBJ2-7, the V gene TRBV2; 11 bases match TRBD2. This CDR3 is built from 16 residues. Per the germline V gene, CDR1 is SNHLY and CDR2 is FYNNEI. With 6 bases clipped from V and 9 bases from J, the junction kept 16 bases outside the gene matches. The CDR3 sequence: CASSPPRLAGLGRQYF. In DNA form, the CDR3 reads TGTGCCAGCAGCCCTCCCCGACTAGCGGGGTTGGGGAGGCAGTACTTC.

The chain uses TRBV18 and TRBJ2-3; D is possibly TRBD1 or TRBD2 (6 bases each). This CDR3 has 14 residues. The germline CDR1 and CDR2 sequences are KGHSH and LQKENI. The germline V and J ends were trimmed by 1 base and 4 bases, with 9 bases remaining between them. The CDR3 sequence is CASSPQGGADTQYF. CDR3 DNA: TGTGCCAGCTCACCACAGGGGGGCGCAGATACGCAGTATTTT.

V and J are TRBV20-1 and TRBJ2-3; D gene ambiguous. The CDR3 spans 11 residues. V gave up 6 bases and J gave up 4 bases, with 8 bases separating them. The germline CDR1 and CDR2 sequences are DFQATT and SNEGSKA (reference sequence). The CDR3 DNA is TGCAGTGCCTCGCAACCAGATACGCAGTATTTT. Protein product: CSASQPDTQYF.

J is TRBJ1-4 and V is TRBV28; TRBD1 agrees at 8 bases. The germline V gene encodes CDR1 MDHEN and CDR2 SYDVKM. The CDR3 consists of 14 residues. V was pared by 5 bases and J by 5 bases, with 4 bases of the junction left unmatched. CDR3 nucleotide sequence: TGTGCCAGCAGTCCGGACAGGGAGAATGAAAAACTGTTTTTT. Translating gives CASSPDRENEKLFF.

V is TRBV28 and J is TRBJ1-6; 7 nucleotides line up with TRBD1. The J segment lost 10 bases and the V segment lost 7 bases, leaving 10 bases of the junction unmatched. This CDR3 is built from 14 residues. The germline CDR1 and CDR2 sequences are MDHEN and SYDVKM. The CDR3 nucleotides read TGTGCCAGCAAGAAGCAGGGGGAATGGTCACCCCTCCACTTT. It translates to CASKKQGEWSPLHF.

The V and J genes are TRBV18 and TRBJ2-1, with 8 bases aligning to TRBD2. The germline V gene encodes CDR1 KGHSH and CDR2 LQKENI. The CDR3 runs 16 residues. Trimming at V came to 0 bases and at J to 3 bases, leaving 4 bases not matched to a gene. CDR3 nucleotide sequence: TGTGCCAGCTCACCACCCACGCGGGGGGTCTACAATGAGCAGTTCTTC. This translates into CASSPPTRGVYNEQFF.

This clone was found once. J is TRBJ2-4 and V is TRBV18; D unresolved. Per germline, CDR1 KGHSH and CDR2 LQKENI. The CDR3 sequence is 17 residues long. V was pared by 2 bases and J by 1 base, with 15 bases between. The CDR3 region is CASSPSSTLGAKNIQYF. The CDR3 nucleotides are TGTGCCAGCTCACCATCTTCCACCTTGGGGGCCAAAAACATTCAGTACTTC.

The chain combines TRBV19 with TRBJ1-5, with 8 bases identical to TRBD1. Germline V gene lookup returns CDR1 LNHDA and CDR2 SQIVND (reference sequence). This CDR3 contains 17 residues. J gave up 0 bases and V 4 bases, and 8 bases lay outside the gene matches. CDR3 coding DNA: TGTGCCAGTAGTAGCGCCGGGACAGGCTATAGCAATCAGCCCCAGCATTTT. Translation gives CASSSAGTGYSNQPQHF. Supplemented by reference TRBV19 and TRBJ1-5, the full variable domain reads DGGITQSPKYLFRKEGQNVTLSCEQNLNHDAMYWYRQDPGQGLRLIYYSQIVNDFQKGDIAEGYSVSREKKESFPLTVTSAQKNPTAFYLCASSSAGTGYSNQPQHFGDGTRLSIL.

Remarks on this clone: At the DNA level, this CDR3 is encoded by other sequences in the same sample as well. V usage is TRBV9 and J usage is TRBJ2-7, with 14 nucleotides matching TRBD2. Germline V CDR1 and CDR2: SGDLS, YYNGEE. Germline trimming cut 2 bases from V and 4 bases from J; bases unmatched to any gene: 2. The CDR3 totals 15 residues. The CDR3 protein is CASSVGLAGGYEQYF. The CDR3 DNA is TGTGCCAGCAGCGTTGGACTAGCGGGGGGTTACGAGCAGTACTTC.

The rearrangement uses TRBV4-3 and TRBJ2-7; D is unresolved. The V end lost 0 bases, the J end lost 2 bases, and 8 bases lay between the germline ends. From germline, CDR1 is LGHNA and CDR2 YSLEER. CDR3 length: 14 residues. The CDR3 here is CASSQDLGTYEQYF. CDR3 coding DNA: TGCGCCAGCAGCCAAGATCTAGGGACCTACGAGCAGTACTTC.

The chain employs TRBV11-3 and TRBJ2-3, with TRBD2 matching over 14 bases. Germline CDR1 and CDR2: SGHNT and YENEEA. Trimming removed 1 base from V and 3 bases from J; junction bases left unmatched: 3. The CDR3 is made up of 17 amino acids. The CDR3 coding sequence is TGTGCCAGCAGCTTAGGGAGGACTAGCGGGGGGACAGATACGCAGTATTTT. Residues: CASSLGRTSGGTDTQYF.

There are a few counts of this clone. The J gene is TRBJ1-6, the V gene TRBV7-2; D not certain. Germline V lookup: CDR1 SGHTA, CDR2 FQGNSA. The CDR3 totals 15 residues. The V end lost 4 bases, the J end lost 0 bases, and 7 bases lay between the germline ends. The CDR3 reads CASSSPSSYNSPLHF. The CDR3 DNA is TGTGCCAGCAGCTCCCCGAGCTCCTATAATTCACCCCTCCACTTT.

This chain connects TRBV5-1 to TRBJ2-1; D unresolved. Trimming shortened V by 3 bases and J by 8 bases, and 6 bases separated the two germline ends. The CDR3 spans 11 residues. The V gene's germline CDR1 is SGHRS and CDR2 YFSETQ. CDR3 DNA sequence: TGCGCCAGCAGCTCGTTACATGAGCAGTTCTTC. It is translated as CASSSLHEQFF.

The V and J genes are TRBV4-1 and TRBJ1-3, with D perhaps TRBD1 (5 bases). Germline V gene lookup returns CDR1 MGHRA and CDR2 YSYEKL. V was pared by 6 bases and J by 1 base, with 16 bases between. This CDR3 has 16 amino acids. CDR3: CASRAILGTSGNTIYF. The CDR3 nucleotides read TGCGCCAGCAGGGCGATACTAGGGACTTCTGGAAACACCATATATTTT.

V gene TRBV30 combines with J gene TRBJ1-3, with TRBD1 matching 8 bases. V shed 3 bases and J 4 bases; nucleotides not matched to a gene: 5. CDR1 is GTSNPN, CDR2 SVGIG, per germline (reference sequence). This CDR3 region has 14 residues. CDR3 residues: CAWSAGGWGNTIYF. As DNA, the CDR3 is TGTGCCTGGAGCGCAGGGGGCTGGGGAAACACCATATATTTT.

The chain links TRBV28 to TRBJ1-5, with 8 bases fitting TRBD1. Germline CDR1 and CDR2: MDHEN and SYDVKM. Trimming took 6 bases from V and 5 from J; bases not matched to a gene: 9. The length of the CDR3 is 15 residues. The DNA of the CDR3 is TGTGCCAGCAGCCCAAACTTACAGGGGGATCAGCCCCAGCATTTT. Protein sequence: CASSPNLQGDQPQHF.

This clone was recorded only once. The CDR3 protein is CASSSLAGGGDTQYF. CDR3 sequence (DNA): TGCGCCAGCAGCTCGCTAGCGGGGGGAGGGGATACGCAGTATTTT. The chain couples TRBV5-1 to TRBJ2-3; 11 bases align to TRBD2. The CDR3 extends over 15 amino acids. Trimming removed 3 bases from V and 6 bases from J; junction bases left unmatched: 6. Per germline, CDR1 SGHRS and CDR2 YFSETQ.

The CDR3: CASSHPGTGFEQYF. DNA of the CDR3: TGCGCCAGCAGCCACCCCGGGACAGGGTTTGAGCAGTACTTC. This chain uses TRBV4-1 with TRBJ2-7; 9 bases map to TRBD1. The CDR3 sequence is 14 residues long. CDR1 and CDR2 from the germline V gene are MGHRA and YSYEKL. The V segment lost 3 bases and the J segment 7 bases; nucleotides outside the gene matches: 7.

The V and J genes are TRBV6-6 and TRBJ1-2; TRBD1 matches at 10 bases. The CDR3 runs to 15 residues. V was pared by 4 bases and J by 8 bases, with 10 bases of the junction left unmatched. The germline V gene has CDR1 MNHNY and CDR2 SVGAGI (reference sequence). CDR3 region: CASSSPDRGKIGYTF. In DNA form, the CDR3 reads TGTGCCAGCAGTTCCCCGGACAGGGGGAAGATCGGCTACACCTTC.

This chain uses TRBV9 with TRBJ2-1; D may correspond to TRBD1 or TRBD2 (5 bases each). V lost 2 bases and J 5 bases, leaving 41 bases between the germline ends. Germline V gene data show CDR1 as SGDLS and CDR2 as YYNGEE. The CDR3 extends over 24 amino acids. The CDR3 loop reads CASSVGLGPYSLMEVGVTDNEQFF. In DNA, the CDR3 is TGTGCCAGCAGCGTGGGGTTGGGACCTTACTCCCTTATGGAGGTGGGAGTTACAGACAATGAGCAGTTCTTC.